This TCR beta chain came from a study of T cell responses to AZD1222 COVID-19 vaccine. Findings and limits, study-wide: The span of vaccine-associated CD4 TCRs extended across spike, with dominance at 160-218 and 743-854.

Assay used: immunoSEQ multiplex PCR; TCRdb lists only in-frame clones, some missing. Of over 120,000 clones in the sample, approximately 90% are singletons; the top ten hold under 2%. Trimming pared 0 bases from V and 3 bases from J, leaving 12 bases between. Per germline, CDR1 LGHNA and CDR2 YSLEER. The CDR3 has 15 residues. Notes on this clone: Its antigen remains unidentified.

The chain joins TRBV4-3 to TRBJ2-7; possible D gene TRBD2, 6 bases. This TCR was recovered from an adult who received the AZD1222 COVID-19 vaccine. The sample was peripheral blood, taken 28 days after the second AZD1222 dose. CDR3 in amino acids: CASSQDRDSYYEQYF. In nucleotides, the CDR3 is TGCGCCAGCAGCCAAGATCGGGACTCGTACTACGAGCAGTACTTC.